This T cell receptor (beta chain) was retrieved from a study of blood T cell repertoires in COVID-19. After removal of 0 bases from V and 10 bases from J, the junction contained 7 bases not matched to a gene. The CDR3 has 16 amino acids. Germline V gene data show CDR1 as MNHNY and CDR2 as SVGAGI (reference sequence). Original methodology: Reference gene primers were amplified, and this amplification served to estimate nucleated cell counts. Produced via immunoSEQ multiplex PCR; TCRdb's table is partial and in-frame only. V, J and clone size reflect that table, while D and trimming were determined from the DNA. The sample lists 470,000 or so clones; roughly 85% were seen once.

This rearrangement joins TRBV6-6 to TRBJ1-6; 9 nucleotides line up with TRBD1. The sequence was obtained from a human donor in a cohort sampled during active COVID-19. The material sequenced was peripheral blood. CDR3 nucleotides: TGTGCCAGCAGTTACTCCTGGACAGGGGAATACTCACCCCTCCACTTT. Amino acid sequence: CASSYSWTGEYSPLHF.